The 4 T cell receptor beta chains below come from one sample, sequenced in a study of beta chain features in type 1 diabetes. The study reverse transcribed the entire isolated RNA, so it sequenced expressed TCRB transcripts. The protocol was immunoSEQ multiplex PCR, while the TCRdb copy is restricted to in-frame clones and leaves out a portion. The profile shows nearly 250,000 clones, 12% to 15% of them singletons. The source material was naive CD4+ T cells from blood. Receptors were obtained from a woman in her 40s in good health.

V gene TRBV19 combines with J gene TRBJ2-7; D perhaps matches TRBD1 (5 bases). Germline assignment: CDR1 LNHDA and CDR2 SQIVND (reference sequence). The CDR3 has 13 amino acids. V was cut by 8 bases and J by 2 bases, with 13 bases left in between. CDR3 bases: TGTGCCAGTTCCTACGACAGTACCTACGAGCAGTACTTC. It translates to CASSYDSTYEQYF. The full variable domain, in which reference TRBV19 and TRBJ2-7 provide the parts outside the CDR3, is DGGITQSPKYLFRKEGQNVTLSCEQNLNHDAMYWYRQDPGQGLRLIYYSQIVNDFQKGDIAEGYSVSREKKESFPLTVTSAQKNPTAFYLCASSYDSTYEQYFGPGTRLTVT.

The J gene is TRBJ2-5, the V gene TRBV5-1; D is perhaps TRBD2 (6 bases). V shed 3 bases and J shed 3 bases, with 15 bases lying between them. In germline, CDR1 is SGHRS, CDR2 YFSETQ. The CDR3 spans 15 residues. The CDR3 DNA reads as TGCGCCAGCAGCTCGGGGGTCGGTAGTGAAGAGACCCAGTACTTC. Protein: CASSSGVGSEETQYF.

This clone appeared a few times. The chain's CDR3 is CASSYLQTAGTGTNYGYTF. For the CDR3, the DNA is TGTGCCAGCAGCTACCTTCAGACGGCTGGGACAGGTACTAACTATGGCTACACCTTC. The V call is TRBV5-6, the J call TRBJ1-2; 8 nucleotides align to TRBD1. Per germline, CDR1 SGHDT and CDR2 YYEEEE. CDR3 length: 19 residues. V lost 3 bases to trimming and J lost 0 bases; unmatched junction nucleotides: 16.

This clone has just a few counts. V usage is TRBV29-1 and J usage is TRBJ1-3; D gene unclear. Per the germline V gene, CDR1 is SQVTM and CDR2 is ANQGSEA. The length of the CDR3 is 13 residues. The V and J ends lost 3 bases and 3 bases respectively, with 9 bases between them. The CDR3 coding sequence is TGCAGCGTTGAGGCTTCAGTTGGAAACACCATATATTTT. Its protein is CSVEASVGNTIYF.